This T cell receptor (beta chain) was identified in a study of T cells after yellow fever vaccination. Findings of the study overall: The study re-detected most primary-vaccination clones after the booster (96% CD4, just over 85% CD8). Peaking faster, on day 5 versus 15, the secondary response was nonetheless weaker.

This clonotype was counted many times. Its antigen is not known. V lost 3 bases, J lost 3 bases, and 5 bases lay in between. The CDR3 contains 12 residues. A process of 5'RACE template switching, which added a universal primer site and UMIs, was used to make TCR cDNA. TCRdb reprocessed the 5' RACE reads via MiXCR and lists one record per CDR3 protein. This table holds approximately 600,000 distinct CDR3 sequences, around an eighth found once. V is TRBV12-3 or TRBV12-4 and J is TRBJ1-2; D is unclear. This receptor was identified in a young man who received the YFV17D yellow fever vaccine. The source was PBMCs, collected on the day of the yellow fever booster vaccination. Here the CDR3 DNA reads TGTGCCAGCAGTTTGTCCGACTATGGCTACACCTTC. Protein: CASSLSDYGYTF.